Below, one T cell receptor beta chain is given with its context. This sample is part of a study of blood T cell repertoires in COVID-19. Study background: Whether acute or convalescent, the COVID-19 samples came from the United States, Italy and Spain. PBMCs, B-cell-depleted T cells, or T cells provided the cDNA or gDNA that made up the material.

Trimming left V 1 base short and J 3 bases short, with 9 bases between. Germline V gene data show CDR1 as MGHRA and CDR2 as YSYEKL. The CDR3 is 15 amino acids. Assay used: immunoSEQ multiplex PCR; TCRdb lists only in-frame clones, some missing. The repertoire includes around 100,000 clones, 85% to 90% of them detected once, and about 4.5% sits in the top ten. The chain uses TRBV4-1 and TRBJ2-2; D perhaps matches TRBD2 (6 bases). Sequencing input: peripheral blood. The sequence was collected from a woman in her forties or fifties with acute or convalescent COVID-19. The CDR3: CASSQVPGDTGELFF. In DNA, the CDR3 is TGCGCCAGCAGCCAAGTTCCGGGGGACACCGGGGAGCTGTTTTTT.